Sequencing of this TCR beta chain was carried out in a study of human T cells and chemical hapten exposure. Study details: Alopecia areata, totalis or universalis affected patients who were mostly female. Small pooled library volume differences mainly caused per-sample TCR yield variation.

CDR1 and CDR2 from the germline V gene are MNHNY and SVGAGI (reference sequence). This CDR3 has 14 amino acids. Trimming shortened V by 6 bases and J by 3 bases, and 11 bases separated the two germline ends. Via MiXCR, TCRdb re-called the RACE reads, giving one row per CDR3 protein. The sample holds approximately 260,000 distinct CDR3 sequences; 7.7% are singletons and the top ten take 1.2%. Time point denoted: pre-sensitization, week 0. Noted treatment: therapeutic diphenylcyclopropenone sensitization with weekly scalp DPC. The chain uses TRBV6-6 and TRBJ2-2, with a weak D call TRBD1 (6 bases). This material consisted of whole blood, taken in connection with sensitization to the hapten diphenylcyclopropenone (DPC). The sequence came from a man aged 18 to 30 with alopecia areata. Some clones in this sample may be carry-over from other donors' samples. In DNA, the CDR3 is TGTGCCAGCAGGCCCGGGACACACACCGGGGAGCTGTTTTTT. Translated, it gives CASRPGTHTGELFF.